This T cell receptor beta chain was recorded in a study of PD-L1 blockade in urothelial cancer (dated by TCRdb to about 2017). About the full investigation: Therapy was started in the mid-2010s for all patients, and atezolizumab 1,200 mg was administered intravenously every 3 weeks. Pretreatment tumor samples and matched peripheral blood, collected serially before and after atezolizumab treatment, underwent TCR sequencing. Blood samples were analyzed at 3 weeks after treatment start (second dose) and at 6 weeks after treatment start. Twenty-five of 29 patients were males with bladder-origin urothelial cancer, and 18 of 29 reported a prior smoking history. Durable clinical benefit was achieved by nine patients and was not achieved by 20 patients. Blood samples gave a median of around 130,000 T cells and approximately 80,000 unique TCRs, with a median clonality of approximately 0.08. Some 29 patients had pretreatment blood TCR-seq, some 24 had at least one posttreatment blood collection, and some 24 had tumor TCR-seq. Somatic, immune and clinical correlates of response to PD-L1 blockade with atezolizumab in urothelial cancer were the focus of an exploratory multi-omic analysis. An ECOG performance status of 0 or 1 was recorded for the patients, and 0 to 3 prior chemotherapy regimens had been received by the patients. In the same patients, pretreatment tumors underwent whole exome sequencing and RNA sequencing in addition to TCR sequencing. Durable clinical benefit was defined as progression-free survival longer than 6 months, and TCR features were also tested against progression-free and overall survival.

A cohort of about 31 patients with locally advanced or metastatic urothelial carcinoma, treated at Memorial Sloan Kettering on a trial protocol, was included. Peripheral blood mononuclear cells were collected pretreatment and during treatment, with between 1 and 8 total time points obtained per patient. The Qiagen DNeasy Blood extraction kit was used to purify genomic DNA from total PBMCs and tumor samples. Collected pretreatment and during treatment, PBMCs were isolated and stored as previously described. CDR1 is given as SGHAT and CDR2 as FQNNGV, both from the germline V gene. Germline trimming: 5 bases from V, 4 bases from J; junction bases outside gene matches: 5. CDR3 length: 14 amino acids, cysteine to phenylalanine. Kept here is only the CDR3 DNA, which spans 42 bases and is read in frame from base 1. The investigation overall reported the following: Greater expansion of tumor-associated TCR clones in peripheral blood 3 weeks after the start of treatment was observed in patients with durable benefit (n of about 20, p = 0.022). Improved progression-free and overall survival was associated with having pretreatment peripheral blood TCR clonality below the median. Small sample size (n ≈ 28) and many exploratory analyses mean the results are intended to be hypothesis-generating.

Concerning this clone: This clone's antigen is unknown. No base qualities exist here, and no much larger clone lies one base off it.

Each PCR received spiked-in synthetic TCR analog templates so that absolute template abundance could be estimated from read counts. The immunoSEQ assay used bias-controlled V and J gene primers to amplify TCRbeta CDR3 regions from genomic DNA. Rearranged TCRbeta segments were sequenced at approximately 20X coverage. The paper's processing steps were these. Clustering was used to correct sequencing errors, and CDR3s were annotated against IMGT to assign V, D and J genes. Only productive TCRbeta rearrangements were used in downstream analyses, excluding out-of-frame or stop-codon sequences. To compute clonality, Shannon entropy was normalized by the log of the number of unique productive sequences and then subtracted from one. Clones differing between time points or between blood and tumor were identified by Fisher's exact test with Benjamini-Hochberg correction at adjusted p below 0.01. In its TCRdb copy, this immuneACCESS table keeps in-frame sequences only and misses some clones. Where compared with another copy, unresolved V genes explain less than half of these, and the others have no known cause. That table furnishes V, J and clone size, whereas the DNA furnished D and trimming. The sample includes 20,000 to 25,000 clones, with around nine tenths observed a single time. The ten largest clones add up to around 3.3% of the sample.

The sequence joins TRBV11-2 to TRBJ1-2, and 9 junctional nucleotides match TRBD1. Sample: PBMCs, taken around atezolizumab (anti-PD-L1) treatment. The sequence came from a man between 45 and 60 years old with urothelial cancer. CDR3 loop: CASSPLTGGYGYTF. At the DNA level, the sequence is TGTGCCAGCAGCCCCTTGACAGGGGGCTATGGCTACACCTTC.